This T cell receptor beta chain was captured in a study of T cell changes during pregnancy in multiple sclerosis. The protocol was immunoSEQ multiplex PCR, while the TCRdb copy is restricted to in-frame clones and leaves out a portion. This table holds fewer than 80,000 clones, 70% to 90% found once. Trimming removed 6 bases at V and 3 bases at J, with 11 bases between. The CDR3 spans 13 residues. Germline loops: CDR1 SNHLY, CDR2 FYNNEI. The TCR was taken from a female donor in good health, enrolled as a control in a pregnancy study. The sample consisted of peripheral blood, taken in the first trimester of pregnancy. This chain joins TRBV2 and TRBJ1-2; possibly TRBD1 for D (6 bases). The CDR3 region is CASSLGQYYGYTF. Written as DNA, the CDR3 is TGTGCCAGCAGCCTCGGACAGTACTATGGCTACACCTTC.